This T cell receptor (beta chain) was recovered during a study of PD-L1 blockade in urothelial cancer. The wider study: T cell content in blood samples showed a median of about 140,000.

The protocol was immunoSEQ multiplex PCR, while the TCRdb copy is restricted to in-frame clones and leaves out a portion. The data contain approximately 50,000 clones, approximately 90% of them seen just once; the ten biggest clones take up around 2.5%. With V trimmed by 4 bases and J by 5 bases, 13 bases remained unmatched. The CDR3 runs to 16 residues. The germline V gene encodes CDR1 SGHDT and CDR2 YYEEEE. This sample's time point: peripheral blood 6 weeks after treatment start. This clone was counted a few times. The source material was PBMCs, sampled around atezolizumab (anti-PD-L1) treatment. The rearrangement links TRBV5-6 to TRBJ1-2; 8 nucleotides match TRBD1. This TCR derives from a man aged 55 to 70 with urothelial cancer. The CDR3 sequence: CASSGTGLRQGYGYTF. CDR3 nucleotides: TGTGCCAGCAGCGGGACAGGCCTCCGACAGGGATATGGCTACACCTTC.